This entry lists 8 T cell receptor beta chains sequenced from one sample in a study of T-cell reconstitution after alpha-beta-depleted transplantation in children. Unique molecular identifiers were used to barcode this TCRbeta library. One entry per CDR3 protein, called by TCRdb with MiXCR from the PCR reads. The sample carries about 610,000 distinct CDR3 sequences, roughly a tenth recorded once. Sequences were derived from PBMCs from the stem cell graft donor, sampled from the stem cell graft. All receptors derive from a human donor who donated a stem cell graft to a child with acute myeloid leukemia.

The CDR3 DNA reads as TGTGGGGCCAGTGATTTGCCAGAGACTAGCGGGAGGGCCGGGCCCTACAATGAGCAGTTCTTC. It codes for CGASDLPETSGRAGPYNEQFF. This rearrangement joins TRBV24-1 to TRBJ2-1, with 14 bases lining up with TRBD2. This CDR3 comprises 21 residues. The germline V gene encodes CDR1 KGHDR and CDR2 SFDVKD.

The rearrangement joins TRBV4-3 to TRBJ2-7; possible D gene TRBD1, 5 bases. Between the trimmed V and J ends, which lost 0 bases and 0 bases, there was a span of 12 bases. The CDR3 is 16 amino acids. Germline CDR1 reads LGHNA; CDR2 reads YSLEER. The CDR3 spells CASSQDGAGSSYEQYF. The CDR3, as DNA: TGCGCCAGCAGCCAAGATGGTGCAGGGTCCTCCTACGAGCAGTACTTC.

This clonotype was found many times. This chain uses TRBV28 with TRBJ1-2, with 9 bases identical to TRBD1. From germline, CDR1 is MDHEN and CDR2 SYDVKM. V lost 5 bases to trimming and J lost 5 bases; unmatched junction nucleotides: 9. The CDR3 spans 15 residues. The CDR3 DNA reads TGTGCCAGCAGTACCGGGACAGGGAGGGTGTATGGCTACACCTTC. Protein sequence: CASSTGTGRVYGYTF.

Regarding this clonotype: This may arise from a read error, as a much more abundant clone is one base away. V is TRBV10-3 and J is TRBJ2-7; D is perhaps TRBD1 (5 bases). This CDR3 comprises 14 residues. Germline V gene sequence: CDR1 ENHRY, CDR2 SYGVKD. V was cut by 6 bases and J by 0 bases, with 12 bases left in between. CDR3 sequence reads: CAIRPGHDSYEQYF. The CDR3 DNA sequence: TGTGCCATCAGACCCGGACATGACTCCTACGAGCAGTACTTC.

The CDR3 DNA sequence: TGTGCCTGGAGTGTACGCGGGGGACACCGTAATTCACCCCTCCACTTT. Amino acid sequence: CAWSVRGGHRNSPLHF. The chain uses TRBV30 and TRBJ1-6, with D maybe TRBD1 (6 bases). The CDR3 loop spans 16 amino acids. The germline gives CDR1 GTSNPN, CDR2 SVGIG (reference sequence). V gave up 0 bases and J gave up 6 bases, with 15 bases separating them.

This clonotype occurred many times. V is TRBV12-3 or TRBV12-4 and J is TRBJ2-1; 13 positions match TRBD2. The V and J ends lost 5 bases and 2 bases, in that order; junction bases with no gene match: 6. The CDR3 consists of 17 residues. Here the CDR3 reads CASSETSGRSAYNEQFF. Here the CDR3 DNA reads TGTGCCAGCAGTGAGACTAGCGGGAGGTCGGCCTACAATGAGCAGTTCTTC.

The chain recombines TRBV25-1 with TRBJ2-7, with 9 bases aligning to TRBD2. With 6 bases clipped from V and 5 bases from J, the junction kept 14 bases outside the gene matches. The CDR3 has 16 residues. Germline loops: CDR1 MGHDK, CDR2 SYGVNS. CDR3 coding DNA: TGTGCCAGCAGATTCATAGCGGGAGACCGCGTAGACGAGCAGTACTTC. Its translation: CASRFIAGDRVDEQYF.

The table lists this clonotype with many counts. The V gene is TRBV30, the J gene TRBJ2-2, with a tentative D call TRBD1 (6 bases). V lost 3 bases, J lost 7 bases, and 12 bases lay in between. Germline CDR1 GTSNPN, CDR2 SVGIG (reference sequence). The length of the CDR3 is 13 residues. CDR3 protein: CAWRVTGYGELFF. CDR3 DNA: TGTGCCTGGAGGGTTACAGGGTACGGGGAGCTGTTTTTT.